This TCR beta chain was found in a study of T-cell reconstitution after alpha-beta-depleted transplantation in children. Whole-study findings and limits: Several hundred expanded graft clones reportedly supplied alpha-beta T cells about two months after transplant. For some patients, TCRbeta diversity was high at day 60 because of recipient T cells and thymic progenitors that survived. Fresh T-cell production supplied most of the T-cell counts and diversity seen one year after transplant.

Preparation of the TCRbeta library involved a method that used unique molecular identifiers. TCRdb fed the PCR reads into MiXCR, producing one record per CDR3 protein. The data show about 97,000 distinct CDR3 sequences, with approximately 6% seen just once and about 6% held by the top ten. Germline lookup yields CDR1 LGHNA and CDR2 YNFKEQ. The germline V and J ends were trimmed by 7 bases and 9 bases, with 15 bases remaining between them. The CDR3 consists of 13 residues. Judged by abundance, this clonotype is medium-sized. Antigen unknown. The TCR originated in a female patient aged 2-9 years who had a stem cell transplant for Fanconi anemia, so the T cells may come from the graft donor. Here the sequenced sample was PBMCs, mostly from graft donor cells, taken 60 days after TCRalphabeta/CD19-depleted stem cell transplant. J is TRBJ2-2 and V is TRBV4-2; D is unclear. Here the CDR3 DNA reads TGTGCCAGCACCCGCCGCGATTCCCGGGAGCTGTTTTTT. It yields the protein CASTRRDSRELFF.